Sequencing of this T cell receptor beta chain was carried out in a study of OX40 agonist ivuxolimab in advanced cancers. Study-level information: Partial responses were seen in three patients, one with hepatocellular carcinoma and two with cutaneous melanoma.

Study-wide results and caveats: Clonal expansion in partial responders at 0.1-3.0 mg/kg ranked among the lowest.

Excluded were patients having autoimmune disease history or systemic immunosuppression. Method: immunoSEQ multiplex PCR; TCRdb's copy keeps in-frame clones and lacks some. The sample lists more than 55,000 clones, approximately 82% occurring once. In regard to this clone: What it binds is not known.

The CDR3 is made up of 14 amino acids. V lost 0 bases and J lost 0, with 7 bases in between. CDR1 and CDR2 from the germline V gene are SGDLS and YYNGEE. This chain links TRBV9 with TRBJ2-7, with D hard to call. The sequence came from an adult with an advanced solid tumor such as melanoma, head and neck, liver or kidney cancer. Sequencing used CD4+ or CD8+ T cells sorted from blood, obtained in a trial of the OX40 agonist ivuxolimab. The CDR3 protein is CASSVVGGSYEQYF. CDR3 nucleotides: TGTGCCAGCAGCGTAGTGGGCGGCTCCTACGAGCAGTACTTC. The complete variable domain, with remaining parts taken from reference TRBV9 and TRBJ2-7, reads DSGVTQTPKHLITATGQRVTLRCSPRSGDLSVYWYQQSLDQGLQFLIQYYNGEERAKGNILERFSAQQFPDLHSELNLSSLELGDSALYFCASSVVGGSYEQYFGPGTRLTVT.